These 17 T cell receptor beta chains came from one sample sequenced in a study of molecular identifiers for immune sequencing clone quantification. MiXCR, applied by TCRdb to the PCR reads, yields one record per CDR3 protein. The sample consists of some 320,000 distinct CDR3 sequences, about 22% of them appearing once. The sample taken for sequencing was naive CD8+ T cells from blood, with Jurkat cell RNA spiked in. The subset was: FACS-sorted CD8+CD4-CCR7+CD45RA+ naive T cells. The receptors shown here come from a human donor in good health. Some libraries in this study had Jurkat cell RNA spiked in.

This clonotype was observed many times. The chain recombines TRBV7-9 with TRBJ1-1; D ambiguous. Trimming removed 1 base from V and 7 bases from J, with 10 bases in between. This CDR3 has 13 amino acids. Germline V gene data show CDR1 as SEHNR and CDR2 as FQNEAQ (reference sequence). CDR3 sequence: CASSLGLGNEAFF. The CDR3 DNA reads TGTGCCAGCAGCTTAGGTTTGGGGAATGAAGCTTTCTTT.

Many counts were recorded for this clonotype. The chain joins TRBV7-6 to TRBJ2-5; TRBD1 aligns across 8 bases. The CDR3 spans 15 residues. CDR1 SGHVS and CDR2 FNYEAQ come from the germline V gene. The ends lost 6 bases at V and 4 bases at J; junction bases unmatched: 10. CDR3 amino acids: CASSQTRGLGETQYF. The CDR3 bases are TGTGCCAGCAGTCAGACCAGGGGGCTTGGAGAGACCCAGTACTTC.

This clonotype was recorded at least ten times. This chain links TRBV12-3 or TRBV12-4 with TRBJ2-3, with D uncertain. Trimming pared 4 bases from V and 0 bases from J, leaving 14 bases between. The CDR3 is made up of 16 amino acids. The CDR3 spells CASSSHTEISTDTQYF. CDR3 nucleotide sequence: TGTGCCAGCAGTTCCCACACAGAAATTAGCACAGATACGCAGTATTTT.

The sample holds many counts of this clonotype. The chain joins TRBV7-2 to TRBJ1-2; D gene uncertain. Per germline, CDR1 SGHTA and CDR2 FQGNSA. With 1 base removed from V and 0 bases from J, the gap between germline ends came to 9 bases. The CDR3 covers 15 residues. CDR3 in DNA: TGTGCCAGCAGCTTAGGTCCGGGCCCTAACTATGGCTACACCTTC. Translating it yields CASSLGPGPNYGYTF. Full variable domain (rest looked up from reference TRBV7-2 and TRBJ1-2): GAGVSQSPSNKVTEKGKDVELRCDPISGHTALYWYRQSLGQGLEFLIYFQGNSAPDKSGLPSDRFSAERTGGSVSTLTIQRTQQEDSAVYLCASSLGPGPNYGYTFGSGTRLTVV.

At least ten counts were recorded for this clonotype. The chain employs TRBV29-1 and TRBJ2-3; a possible D gene is TRBD1 (5 bases). Germline V gives CDR1 SQVTM, CDR2 ANQGSEA. V was pared by 2 bases and J by 4 bases, with 10 bases between. The CDR3 contains 13 residues. CDR3 sequence: CSVELTVSDTQYF. CDR3 bases: TGCAGCGTTGAACTGACAGTCTCAGATACGCAGTATTTT.

This clonotype appeared a single time. A much larger clone lies one base from this, so it may be a read error. This rearrangement joins TRBV21-1 to TRBJ2-7; the D segment call TRBD1 is taken from the table without a DNA check. TRBV21-1 is a known pseudogene. The CDR3 runs 12 residues. CDR3 loop: CASSTGVLGQYF. DNA for the CDR3: TGTGCCAGCAGTACAGGGGTACTCGGGCAGTACTTC.

This clonotype was counted at least ten times. The chain has TRBV20-1 and TRBJ2-7; tentative D call: TRBD1 (5 bases). Trimming removed 0 bases at V and 2 bases at J, with 17 bases between. This CDR3 is built from 16 residues. Germline V CDR1 and CDR2: DFQATT, SNEGSKA (reference sequence). CDR3 bases: TGCAGTGCTAGAGATTTTACAGGAAGTTTACCCTACGAGCAGTACTTC. This encodes CSARDFTGSLPYEQYF.

This clonotype came up many times. The V call is TRBV20-1, the J call TRBJ2-3; D uncertain. Trimming removed 1 base from V and 0 bases from J, with 11 bases in between. CDR3 length equals 15 residues. CDR1 and CDR2 (germline): DFQATT, SNEGSKA (reference sequence). The CDR3 coding sequence is TGCAGTGCTAGAGCATCGACAAACAGCACAGATACGCAGTATTTT. It yields the protein CSARASTNSTDTQYF.

This clonotype was observed at least ten times. This chain links TRBV4-1 with TRBJ2-3; D tentatively fits TRBD1 or TRBD2 (5 bases each). Germline values: CDR1 MGHRA, CDR2 YSYEKL. Between the trimmed V and J ends, which lost 5 bases and 4 bases, there was a span of 19 bases. The CDR3 runs 16 residues. As DNA, the CDR3 is TGCGCCAGCAGCTCTATGGGACCTCCGACCCCAGATACGCAGTATTTT. Translation gives CASSSMGPPTPDTQYF.

This clonotype was seen ten or more times. The genes are TRBV27 and TRBJ1-1; weak D call: TRBD1 (5 bases). Trimming removed 6 bases from V and 3 bases from J, with 14 bases in between. Germline V gives CDR1 MNHEY, CDR2 SMNVEV (reference sequence). This CDR3 has 14 amino acids. As DNA, the CDR3 is TGTGCCAGCAGCCTCGTAGGGGCTGACACTGAAGCTTTCTTT. It yields the protein CASSLVGADTEAFF.

As to this clonotype: A much larger clone is a single base away; this may be a read error. The rearrangement links TRBV28 to TRBJ2-3; 10 nucleotides align to TRBD2. In germline, CDR1 is MDHEN, CDR2 SYDVKM. The CDR3 has 15 residues. In nucleotides, the CDR3 is TGTGGCAGCAGTTCCACTAGCGGGGTCACAGATACGCAGTATTTT. It codes for CGSSSTSGVTDTQYF. The variable domain in full, with the rest retrieved from reference TRBV28 and TRBJ2-3, is DVKVTQSSRYLVKRTGEKVFLECVQDMDHENMFWYRQDPGLGLRLIYFSYDVKMKEKGDIPEGYSVSREKKERFSLILESASTNQTSMYLCGSSSTSGVTDTQYFGPGTRLTVL.

In the case of this clonotype: This may come from a read error, since a much larger clone is one base off. This CDR3 fails to terminate in the conserved phenylalanine or tryptophan, so it likely reflects a read error. CDR3 in DNA: TGTGCCAGCAGCTCCCTGGGCACAGGGGTGGAGACCCAGTACCTC. Its protein is CASSSLGTGVETQYL. The chain carries TRBV7-9 and TRBJ2-5; 7 bases are shared with TRBD1. The CDR3 is 15 residues long. J gave up 5 bases and V 4 bases, and 10 bases lay outside the gene matches. Germline CDR1 SEHNR, CDR2 FQNEAQ (reference sequence).

This clonotype was recorded at least ten times. This chain connects TRBV6-2 or TRBV6-3 to TRBJ1-1, with D unresolved. V lost 6 bases to trimming and J lost 7 bases, with 12 bases between them. The CDR3 totals 12 residues. From germline, CDR1 is MNHEY and CDR2 SVGEGT. CDR3 in DNA: TGTGCCAGCAGATTTCCCCCGGTTGAAGCTTTCTTT. Its translation: CASRFPPVEAFF.

This clonotype appeared many times. V usage is TRBV7-9 and J usage is TRBJ1-2; D ambiguous. CDR3 length: 15 amino acids. The germline V gene has CDR1 SEHNR and CDR2 FQNEAQ (reference sequence). Trimming cost V 0 bases and J 3 bases, with 11 bases left between them. CDR3: CASSLAGYIDYGYTF. In DNA, the CDR3 is TGTGCCAGCAGCTTAGCAGGGTACATTGACTATGGCTACACCTTC.

As for this clonotype: A read error may be the cause here, since a much bigger clone is one base away. The chain employs TRBV12-3 or TRBV12-4 and TRBJ2-3; no firm D call. The CDR3 has 15 residues. V was pared by 2 bases and J by 0 bases, with 9 bases between. This chain's CDR3 is CASSLTVASTDTQYF. The CDR3 DNA sequence: TGTGCCAGCAGTTTAACGGTAGCTAGCACAGATACGCAGTATTTT.

This sequence joins TRBV7-9 and TRBJ1-2; possible D gene TRBD1, 6 bases. Trimming stripped 5 bases from V and 7 bases from J, with 14 bases between. The germline V gene encodes CDR1 SEHNR and CDR2 FQNEAQ (reference sequence). CDR3 size: 13 residues. Here the CDR3 DNA reads TGTGCCAGCAGCCCCGAGGGGGGGGCTGGCTACACCTTC. Amino acids: CASSPEGGAGYTF. The full variable domain, rest sourced from reference TRBV7-9 and TRBJ1-2, is DTGVSQNPRHKITKRGQNVTFRCDPISEHNRLYWYRQTLGQGPEFLTYFQNEAQLEKSRLLSDRFSAERPKGSFSTLEIQRTEQGDSAMYLCASSPEGGAGYTFGSGTRLTVV.

Only a few counts were recorded for this clonotype. The chain couples TRBV6-5 to TRBJ1-4; TRBD1 is a possible D gene (6 bases). The germline CDR1 and CDR2 sequences are MNHEY and SVGAGI. Trimming shortened V by 5 bases and J by 6 bases, and 13 bases separated the two germline ends. The CDR3 is 14 amino acids. The CDR3 region is CASSQTRTDEKLFF. CDR3 coding DNA: TGTGCCAGCAGTCAAACCCGGACAGATGAAAAACTGTTTTTT.